These 16 T cell receptor beta chains were all obtained from the same sample, sequenced in a study of memory CD4+ T cells and cytomegalovirus serostatus. The method was immunoSEQ multiplex PCR; TCRdb's version includes in-frame clones alone and lacks a portion of them. The sample lists 25,000 to 35,000 clones; around 75% were seen once. Single viable CD3+CD4+CD8-CD45RO+ cells were sorted as the memory CD4+ T cells. Sample: memory CD4+ T cells from blood. The receptors shown here come from an adult in good health and CMV-seronegative.

This chain links TRBV21-1 with TRBJ2-2; the D call in the table, TRBD1, was not verified against the DNA. TRBV21-1 is a listed pseudogene. This CDR3 has 15 residues. Written as DNA, the CDR3 is TGTGCCAGCATCCAAACAGGCACGAACACCGGGGAGCTGTTTTTT. Translated, it gives CASIQTGTNTGELFF.

In nucleotides, the CDR3 is TGTGCCAGCAGCCCCTACGCTGGCGACCAAGAGACCCAGTACTTC. It yields the protein CASSPYAGDQETQYF. J is TRBJ2-5 and V is TRBV7-6; D call uncertain. The CDR3 has 15 amino acids. Germline assignment: CDR1 SGHVS and CDR2 FNYEAQ. V lost 5 bases and J lost 0, with 13 bases in between.

CDR3 in amino acids: CASSLANTEAFF. In nucleotides, the CDR3 is TGCGCCAGCAGCTTGGCGAACACTGAAGCTTTCTTT. The chain uses TRBV5-1 and TRBJ1-1; D gene unclear. Germline loops: CDR1 SGHRS, CDR2 YFSETQ. The CDR3 spans 12 residues. V lost 0 bases and J lost 1, with 1 base in between.

The rearrangement links TRBV5-1 to TRBJ1-2; a weak D match, TRBD1 (5 bases). This CDR3 has 15 amino acids. CDR1 is SGHRS and CDR2 is YFSETQ in the germline V gene. V was clipped by 0 bases and J by 7 bases, with 16 bases between them. CDR3 protein: CASSLGVQGNSGYTF. Here the CDR3 DNA reads TGCGCCAGCAGCTTGGGGGTCCAGGGCAATTCTGGCTACACCTTC.

V usage is TRBV30 and J usage is TRBJ2-1, with 9 bases fitting TRBD2. With V trimmed by 4 bases and J by 9 bases, 10 bases remained unmatched. This CDR3 has 14 residues. CDR1 GTSNPN and CDR2 SVGIG come from the germline V gene (reference sequence). CDR3 sequence: CAWTKGLAVPEQFF. CDR3 DNA: TGTGCCTGGACTAAGGGACTAGCCGTACCTGAGCAGTTCTTC.

The chain employs TRBV30 and TRBJ1-6; 8 bases are a match to TRBD1. The germline V gene encodes CDR1 GTSNPN and CDR2 SVGIG (reference sequence). V lost 4 bases to trimming and J lost 7 bases; unmatched junction nucleotides: 3. The CDR3 contains 13 residues. The CDR3 DNA reads TGTGCCTGGACGGACAGGGAGAATTCACCCCTCCACTTT. Its translation: CAWTDRENSPLHF.

This clone has a single count. Other DNA sequences in this sample translate to the same CDR3. Here the CDR3 DNA reads TGTGCCAGCAGCTTGACAGGGGGCGGAGAGACCCAGTACTTC. This encodes CASSLTGGGETQYF. The chain carries TRBV5-6 and TRBJ2-5, with TRBD1 identical over 9 bases. Germline CDR1 reads SGHDT; CDR2 reads YYEEEE. With V trimmed by 1 base and J by 4 bases, 2 bases remained unmatched. The CDR3 covers 14 residues.

This clone was recorded only once. The J gene is TRBJ1-2, the V gene TRBV9; no reliable D call. Trimming stripped 0 bases from V and 3 bases from J, with 12 bases between. CDR3 length: 15 residues. Germline V gene lookup returns CDR1 SGDLS and CDR2 YYNGEE. The CDR3 nucleotides read TGTGCCAGCAGCGTAGCTGGGATACTGGACTATGGCTACACCTTC. It is translated as CASSVAGILDYGYTF. Based on the CDR3 plus reference TRBV9 and TRBJ1-2, the full variable domain is DSGVTQTPKHLITATGQRVTLRCSPRSGDLSVYWYQQSLDQGLQFLIQYYNGEERAKGNILERFSAQQFPDLHSELNLSSLELGDSALYFCASSVAGILDYGYTFGSGTRLTVV.

In its sample, this clone was seen a few times. The rearrangement joins TRBV2 to TRBJ1-5, with unresolved D. V dropped 4 bases and J dropped 6 bases, with 7 bases sitting between them. The CDR3 covers 12 residues. Germline V lookup: CDR1 SNHLY, CDR2 FYNNEI. This chain's CDR3 is CASSAQSQPQHF. The CDR3, as DNA: TGTGCCAGCAGTGCTCAGAGTCAGCCCCAGCATTTT.

The chain links TRBV19 to TRBJ1-1; 9 nucleotides agree with TRBD1. Germline values: CDR1 LNHDA, CDR2 SQIVND (reference sequence). J lost 5 bases, V lost 2 bases, and 3 bases had no gene match. This CDR3 comprises 14 residues. The chain's CDR3 is CASSIRQGGTEAFF. Here the CDR3 DNA reads TGTGCCAGTAGTATAAGACAGGGGGGAACTGAAGCTTTCTTT.

The rearrangement uses TRBV27 and TRBJ1-5; possible D gene TRBD1, 5 bases. The CDR3 is made up of 12 amino acids. The germline gives CDR1 MNHEY, CDR2 SMNVEV (reference sequence). V was shortened by 5 bases and J by 7 bases, with 9 bases between the two germline ends. Here the CDR3 DNA reads TGTGCCAGCAGTCCGGGGGACCAGCCCCAGCATTTT. It codes for CASSPGDQPQHF.

The chain is built from TRBV7-8 and TRBJ2-7, with 9 bases lining up with TRBD1. Looked up from germline, CDR1 is SGHVS and CDR2 is FQNEAQ. Unmatched junction bases numbered 6, after V lost 5 bases and J lost 1 base. The length of the CDR3 is 15 residues. The CDR3 nucleotides read TGTGCCAGCAGCGGAAGACAGGGGGATTCCTACGAGCAGTACTTC. As protein: CASSGRQGDSYEQYF.

V and J are TRBV4-1 and TRBJ2-5; D gene ambiguous. The CDR3 totals 14 residues. Germline V gives CDR1 MGHRA, CDR2 YSYEKL. V dropped 2 bases and J dropped 7 bases, with 14 bases sitting between them. The CDR3 DNA reads as TGCGCCAGCAGCCAACGGAGAGGACCTGGGACCCAGTACTTC. It encodes CASSQRRGPGTQYF.

This clone occurred once. This chain uses TRBV11-3 with TRBJ2-6; D is uncertain. The CDR3 has 14 amino acids. The ends were cut back, 5 bases at V and 1 base at J, with 6 bases in the middle. Germline-derived CDR1 and CDR2 are SGHNT and YENEEA. The CDR3 loop is CASSGESGANVLTF. For the CDR3, the DNA is TGTGCCAGCAGCGGGGAATCTGGGGCCAACGTCCTGACTTTC.

The gene calls are TRBV30 and TRBJ1-4; D is perhaps TRBD1 (5 bases). Germline V gene lookup returns CDR1 GTSNPN and CDR2 SVGIG (reference sequence). The CDR3 spans 12 residues. Deletions cut 3 bases from V and 8 bases from J, with 10 bases between. CDR3 in DNA: TGTGCCTGGAGACGGGGGGTAGAAAAACTGTTTTTT. Its protein is CAWRRGVEKLFF.

This chain joins TRBV13 and TRBJ2-5, with 9 bases identical to TRBD2. The germline gives CDR1 PRHDT, CDR2 FYEKMQ (reference sequence). The CDR3 extends over 17 amino acids. V shed 4 bases and J 2 bases; nucleotides not matched to a gene: 11. CDR3 sequence reads: CASSYDRLAGSQETQYF. The CDR3 coding sequence is TGTGCCAGCAGCTACGACCGGCTAGCGGGGTCACAAGAGACCCAGTACTTC.